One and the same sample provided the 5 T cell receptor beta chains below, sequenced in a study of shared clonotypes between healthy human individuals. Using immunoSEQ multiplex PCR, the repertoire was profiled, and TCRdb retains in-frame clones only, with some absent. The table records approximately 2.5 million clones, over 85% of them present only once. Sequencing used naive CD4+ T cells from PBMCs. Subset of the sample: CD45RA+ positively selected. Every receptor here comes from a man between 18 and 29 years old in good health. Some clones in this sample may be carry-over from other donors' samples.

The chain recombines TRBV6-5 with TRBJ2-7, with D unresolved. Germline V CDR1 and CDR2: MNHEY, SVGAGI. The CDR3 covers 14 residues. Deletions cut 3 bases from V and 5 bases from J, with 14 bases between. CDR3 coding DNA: TGTGCCAGCAGTTATCAAACCGAAGAGGACGAGCAGTACTTC. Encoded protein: CASSYQTEEDEQYF.

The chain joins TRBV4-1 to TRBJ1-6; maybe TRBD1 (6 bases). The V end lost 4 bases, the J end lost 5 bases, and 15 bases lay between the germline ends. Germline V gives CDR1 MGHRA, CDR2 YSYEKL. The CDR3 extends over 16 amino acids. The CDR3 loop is CASSPSRTANNSPLHF. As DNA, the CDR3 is TGCGCCAGCAGCCCTTCCCGGACAGCCAATAATTCACCCCTCCACTTT.

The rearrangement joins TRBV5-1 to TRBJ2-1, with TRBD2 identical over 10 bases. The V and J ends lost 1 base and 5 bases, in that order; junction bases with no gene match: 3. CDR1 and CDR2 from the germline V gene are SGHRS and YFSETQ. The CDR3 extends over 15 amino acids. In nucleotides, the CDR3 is TGCGCCAGCAGCTTGTTGCTAGCGGGAGACAATGAGCAGTTCTTC. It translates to CASSLLLAGDNEQFF.

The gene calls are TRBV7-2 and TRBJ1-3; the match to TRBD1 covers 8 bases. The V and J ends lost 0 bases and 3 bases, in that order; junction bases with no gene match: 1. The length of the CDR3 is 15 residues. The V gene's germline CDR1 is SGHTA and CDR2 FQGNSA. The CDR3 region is CASSLAGTGGNTIYF. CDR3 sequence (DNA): TGTGCCAGCAGCTTAGCGGGGACAGGTGGAAACACCATATATTTT.

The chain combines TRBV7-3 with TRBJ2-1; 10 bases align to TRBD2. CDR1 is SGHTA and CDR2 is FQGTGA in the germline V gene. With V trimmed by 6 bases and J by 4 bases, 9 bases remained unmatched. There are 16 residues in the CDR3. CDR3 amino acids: CASSGLAEKRYNEQFF. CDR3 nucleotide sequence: TGTGCCAGCAGTGGACTAGCGGAAAAACGTTACAATGAGCAGTTCTTC.